The text below deals with one TCR beta chain. The antigen is unknown. This sample was taken from a study of T-cell memory formation after mild COVID-19. Findings and caveats of the study: Day 37-peaking second-wave clones had unconfirmed SARS-CoV-2 specificity. Later expanders leaned toward CD4+, whereas clones contracting from day 15 to 85 were balanced CD4/CD8. The study found contracting CD4+ clones mainly in CM and EM and contracting CD8+ clones in EMRA.

V was pared by 1 base and J by 5 bases, with 20 bases between. The CDR3 is 17 amino acids. Germline V CDR1 and CDR2: MDHEN, SYDVKM. TCRdb re-analysed the 5' RACE reads in MiXCR, keeping a single row per CDR3 protein. Of 300,000 to 400,000 distinct CDR3 sequences in the sample, 10% to 15% were seen once. Sequencing was done on a sample of PBMCs or a T cell subset sorted from them (not recorded which). This chain links TRBV28 with TRBJ1-2; D is uncertain. The source of this sequence is a man aged 18 to 30 who had mild COVID-19 (a few samples of this study predate the infection). Cell type and time point are not known. CDR3 bases: TGTGCCAGCAGTTTATTGAGGTGGACCTCGAAGGAGTATGGCTACACCTTC. This sequence encodes CASSLLRWTSKEYGYTF.